The 4 T cell receptor beta chains below were found in one sample sequenced in a study of T cells after yellow fever vaccination. TCRdb used MiXCR to reprocess the 5' RACE reads, holding one entry per CDR3 protein. Of over 110,000 distinct CDR3 sequences listed, 7.7% were seen once; the top ten hold roughly 0.71%. This specimen consisted of CD4+ T cells sorted from PBMCs, obtained 5 days after the yellow fever booster vaccination. These TCRs come from a man between 25 and 39 years old who received the YFV17D yellow fever vaccine.

Many counts were recorded for this clonotype. The chain recombines TRBV5-1 with TRBJ2-2; D uncertain. The V end was cut by 5 bases, the J end by 3 bases, with 14 bases between. The CDR3 sequence is 15 residues long. In germline, CDR1 is SGHRS, CDR2 YFSETQ. This CDR3 reads CASSDRGLDTGELFF. CDR3 nucleotide sequence: TGCGCCAGCAGTGATAGAGGTTTGGACACCGGGGAGCTGTTTTTT.

Only a few counts were recorded for this clonotype. V and J are TRBV7-9 and TRBJ2-7, with 7 bases matching TRBD1. The CDR3 extends over 16 amino acids. The ends lost 5 bases at V and 5 bases at J; junction bases unmatched: 15. Per the germline V gene, CDR1 is SEHNR and CDR2 is FQNEAQ (reference sequence). The CDR3 DNA sequence: TGTGCCAGCAGCCTGGGCCGGGACAGAGACAGGAACGAGCAGTACTTC. It specifies CASSLGRDRDRNEQYF. Together with reference TRBV7-9 and TRBJ2-7, the CDR3 gives the full variable domain: DTGVSQNPRHKITKRGQNVTFRCDPISEHNRLYWYRQTLGQGPEFLTYFQNEAQLEKSRLLSDRFSAERPKGSFSTLEIQRTEQGDSAMYLCASSLGRDRDRNEQYFGPGTRLTVT.

The chain joins TRBV7-2 to TRBJ2-7; 14 bases fit TRBD2. This CDR3 comprises 18 residues. The junction had 6 bases not matched to a gene; V was cut back by 0 bases and J by 2 bases. Germline CDR1 reads SGHTA; CDR2 reads FQGNSA. CDR3 sequence: CASSLAATSGRATYEQYF. In nucleotides, the CDR3 is TGTGCCAGCAGCTTAGCGGCGACTAGCGGGAGGGCCACCTACGAGCAGTACTTC.

The table lists this clonotype with many counts. J is TRBJ2-1 and V is TRBV5-1; the match to TRBD1 covers 8 bases. J gave up 7 bases and V 0 bases, and 9 bases lay outside the gene matches. The CDR3 has 16 residues. Germline V gives CDR1 SGHRS, CDR2 YFSETQ. This CDR3 reads CASSLEGQGDLNEQFF. CDR3 coding DNA: TGCGCCAGCAGCTTGGAAGGACAGGGCGATTTGAATGAGCAGTTCTTC.